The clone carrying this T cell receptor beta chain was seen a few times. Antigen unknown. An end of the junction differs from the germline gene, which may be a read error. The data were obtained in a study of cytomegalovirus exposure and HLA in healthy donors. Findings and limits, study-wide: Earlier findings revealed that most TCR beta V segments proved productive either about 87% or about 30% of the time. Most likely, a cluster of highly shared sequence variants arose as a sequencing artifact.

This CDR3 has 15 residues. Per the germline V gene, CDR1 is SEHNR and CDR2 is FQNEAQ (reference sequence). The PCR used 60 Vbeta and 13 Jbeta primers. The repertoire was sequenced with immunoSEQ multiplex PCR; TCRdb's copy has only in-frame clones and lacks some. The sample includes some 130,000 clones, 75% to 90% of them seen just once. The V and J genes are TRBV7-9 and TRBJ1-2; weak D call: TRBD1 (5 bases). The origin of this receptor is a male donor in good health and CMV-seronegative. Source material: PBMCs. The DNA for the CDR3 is TGTTCCAGCCGACGGGGAGGGAGGGACAACTATGGCTACACCTTC. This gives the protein CSSRRGGRDNYGYTF.